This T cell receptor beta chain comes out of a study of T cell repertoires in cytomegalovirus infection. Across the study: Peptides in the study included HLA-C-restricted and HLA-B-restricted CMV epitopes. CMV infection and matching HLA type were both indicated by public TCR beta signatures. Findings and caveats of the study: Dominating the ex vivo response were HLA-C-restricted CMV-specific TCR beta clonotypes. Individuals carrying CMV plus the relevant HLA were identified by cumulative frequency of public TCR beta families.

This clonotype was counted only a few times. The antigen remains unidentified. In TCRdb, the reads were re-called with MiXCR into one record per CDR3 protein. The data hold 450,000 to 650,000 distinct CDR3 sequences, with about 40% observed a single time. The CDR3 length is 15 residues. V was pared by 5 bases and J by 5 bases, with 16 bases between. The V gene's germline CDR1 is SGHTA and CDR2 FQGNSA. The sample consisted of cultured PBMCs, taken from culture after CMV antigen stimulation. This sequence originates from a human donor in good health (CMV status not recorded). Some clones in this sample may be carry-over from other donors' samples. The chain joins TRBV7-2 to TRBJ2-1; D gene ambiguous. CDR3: CASSRSAQTNNEQFF. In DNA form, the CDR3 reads TGTGCCAGCAGCCGATCGGCACAGACGAACAATGAGCAGTTCTTC.